This T cell receptor beta chain was sequenced in a study of blood T cell repertoires in COVID-19. In the study overall: Spain, Italy and the United States supplied samples that represented acute and convalescent COVID-19. Sources were T cells, B-cell-depleted T cells, or PBMCs; the material itself was cDNA or gDNA.

CDR3 length: 15 residues. Trimming stripped 4 bases from V and 1 base from J, with 16 bases between. Germline CDR1 SQVTM, CDR2 ANQGSEA. Self-reported history from a screening survey and questionnaire set each donor's cohort. The repertoire was sequenced with immunoSEQ multiplex PCR; TCRdb's copy has only in-frame clones and lacks some. The sample contains about 200,000 clones, roughly 82% of which appear only once. The source material was PBMCs or T cells enriched from blood (not recorded which). The V gene is TRBV29-1, the J gene TRBJ2-5, with D tentatively TRBD1 (6 bases). The sequence derives from a man aged 35-49 years with acute COVID-19. The CDR3 coding sequence is TGCAGCGTTGTTGGGACAATCTCCCCCCAAGAGACCCAGTACTTC. Amino acids: CSVVGTISPQETQYF.